A selection of T cell receptor beta chains follows, all from one sample in a study of shared clonotypes between healthy human individuals. Some clones are missing from TCRdb's copy, which holds only in-frame ones; the method was immunoSEQ multiplex PCR. The repertoire holds some 1,600,000 clones, with roughly 98% as singletons. The sequencing input was naive CD4+ T cells sorted from blood. Every receptor here comes from a man aged 25-40 years in good health. The CDR3 runs from the conserved cysteine through the conserved F or W. D genes are given only for firm matches. Not all rows give a size; the values are once, few, many and, for expanded clones, a class.

cdr3_length	j_call	v_call	clone_size	d_call	cdr3_aa	cdr3_nt
18	TRBJ2-7	TRBV11-2	once	TRBD1	CASSLVAYRTGGSYEQYF	TGTGCCAGCAGCTTAGTAGCATACCGGACAGGGGGCAGTTACGAGCAGTACTTC
13	TRBJ2-1	TRBV7-3	NA	NA	CASSLSIFGEQFF	TGTGCCAGCAGCCTCTCGATTTTCGGTGAGCAGTTCTTC
19	TRBJ1-2	TRBV5-1	NA	TRBD1	CASSLETSWGTGRRGGYTF	TGCGCCAGCAGCTTGGAAACGTCTTGGGGGACAGGGCGTCGAGGAGGCTACACCTTC
17	TRBJ2-1	TRBV27	NA	TRBD2	CASSQTSGRVLRNEQFF	TGTGCCAGCAGTCAGACTAGCGGGAGAGTTTTAAGGAATGAGCAGTTCTTC
14	TRBJ1-1	TRBV7-2	NA	NA	CASSLVGGYTEAFF	TGTGCCAGCAGCTTAGTTGGCGGTTACACTGAAGCTTTCTTT
14	TRBJ1-2	TRBV18	NA	NA	CASSPSVTDYGYTF	TGTGCCAGCTCACCTTCAGTGACAGATTATGGCTACACCTTC
15	TRBJ2-5	TRBV5-8	NA	NA	CASSHLRRAEETQYF	TGTGCCAGCAGCCACCTACGGAGGGCGGAAGAGACCCAGTACTTC
15	TRBJ2-7	TRBV6-5	once	TRBD2	CASRPSGEGNYEQYF	TGTGCCAGCAGACCCAGCGGGGAGGGAAACTACGAGCAGTACTTC
14	TRBJ2-2	TRBV11-2	few	NA	CASSLAVVREELFF	TGTGCCAGCAGCTTAGCCGTAGTACGGGAGGAGCTGTTTTTT
16	TRBJ2-1	TRBV27	NA	NA	CASSLAGGLSYNEQFF	TGTGCCAGCAGTTTAGCAGGGGGGTTATCCTACAATGAGCAGTTCTTC
14	TRBJ2-1	TRBV5-1	once	NA	CASSPGQYYNEQFF	TGCGCCAGCAGCCCTGGACAGTATTACAATGAGCAGTTCTTC
17	TRBJ2-1	TRBV14	NA	TRBD2	CASSHLLAGYSYNEQFF	TGTGCCAGCAGCCATCTATTAGCGGGGTATTCCTACAATGAGCAGTTCTTC
14	TRBJ2-2	TRBV2	NA	NA	CASFRREHTGELFF	TGTGCCAGCTTCCGCAGGGAGCACACCGGGGAGCTGTTTTTT
14	TRBJ2-2	TRBV7-2	once	NA	CASSLVVIIGELFF	TGTGCCAGCAGCTTAGTTGTCATTATAGGGGAGCTGTTTTTT
16	TRBJ2-7	TRBV5-4	NA	NA	CASSLGGAQSSYEQYF	TGTGCCAGCAGCTTGGGGGGGGCACAAAGCTCCTACGAGCAGTACTTC
13	TRBJ1-2	TRBV19	NA	NA	CASRQQGDYGYTF	TGTGCCAGTAGACAACAGGGCGACTATGGCTACACCTTC
14	TRBJ1-4	TRBV7-9	NA	NA	CASSSGSHPEKLFF	TGTGCCAGCAGCTCCGGGTCCCACCCGGAAAAACTGTTTTTT
15	TRBJ2-1	TRBV11-2	NA	NA	CASSTRAGVYNEQFF	TGTGCCAGCAGCACACGGGCGGGCGTCTACAATGAGCAGTTCTTC
16	TRBJ1-4	TRBV4-3	NA	NA	CASSQELRRGNEKLFF	TGCGCCAGCAGCCAAGAACTCAGGAGGGGGAATGAAAAACTGTTTTTT
15	TRBJ2-2	TRBV7-2	NA	NA	CASSLRESNTGELFF	TGTGCCAGCAGCTTACGAGAGTCGAACACCGGGGAGCTGTTTTTT
11	TRBJ2-7	TRBV18	NA	NA	CASSRDYEQYF	TGTGCCAGCTCCCGTGACTACGAGCAGTACTTC
14	TRBJ1-5	TRBV7-9	NA	NA	CASSFSVSNQPQHF	TGTGCCAGCAGCTTTTCGGTTAGCAATCAGCCCCAGCATTTT
16	TRBJ2-2	TRBV7-3	NA	NA	CASSSPAPGEIGELFF	TGTGCCAGCAGCTCCCCGGCCCCCGGGGAGATCGGGGAGCTGTTTTTT
13	TRBJ1-2	TRBV19	NA	NA	CASSMSHRYGYTF	TGTGCCAGTAGTATGTCTCACCGCTATGGCTACACCTTC
11	TRBJ2-7	TRBV25-1	NA	NA	CASSESQGQYF	TGTGCCAGCAGTGAATCCCAGGGGCAGTACTTC
18	TRBJ2-7	TRBV10-1	NA	NA	CASSELGEKLPSSYEQYF	TGCGCCAGCAGTGAGTTGGGAGAGAAGCTTCCCTCCTCCTACGAGCAGTACTTC
13	TRBJ2-3	TRBV28	NA	TRBD1	CASTPRRGDTQYF	TGTGCCAGCACCCCCCGCAGGGGGGATACGCAGTATTTT
18	TRBJ2-3	TRBV27	NA	NA	CASSAPSEGAAVWDAQYF	TGTGCCAGCAGTGCGCCTAGCGAGGGAGCCGCGGTCTGGGATGCGCAGTATTTT
16	TRBJ1-5	TRBV19	NA	TRBD1	CASSRPTGRFNQPQHF	TGTGCCAGTAGTCGACCGACAGGGCGGTTCAATCAGCCCCAGCATTTT
14	TRBJ2-1	TRBV2	NA	TRBD1	CASRSRGPQGSQFF	TGTGCCAGCAGGAGCAGGGGGCCCCAAGGTTCACAGTTCTTC
15	TRBJ2-1	TRBV5-1	NA	TRBD2	CASSSGLAGYDEQFF	TGCGCCAGCAGCTCCGGACTAGCGGGATACGATGAGCAGTTCTTC
15	TRBJ2-5	TRBV11-3	NA	NA	CASSLRGIGPETQYF	TGTGCCAGCAGCTTAAGGGGGATTGGTCCAGAGACCCAGTACTTC
15	TRBJ2-2	TRBV7-9	NA	NA	CATTSELRHTGELFF	TGTGCCACGACCTCGGAGCTTAGGCACACCGGGGAGCTGTTTTTT
15	TRBJ2-1	TRBV4-1	NA	TRBD2	CASTQGLAAPGEQFF	TGCGCCAGCACCCAGGGACTAGCGGCGCCCGGTGAGCAGTTCTTC
15	TRBJ2-6	TRBV5-1	NA	NA	CASSFYGAGANVLTF	TGCGCCAGCAGCTTTTACGGGGCTGGGGCCAACGTCCTGACTTTC
14	TRBJ1-1	TRBV7-2	NA	NA	CAGSPKPGATEAFF	TGTGCCGGCAGCCCGAAGCCAGGGGCCACTGAAGCTTTCTTT